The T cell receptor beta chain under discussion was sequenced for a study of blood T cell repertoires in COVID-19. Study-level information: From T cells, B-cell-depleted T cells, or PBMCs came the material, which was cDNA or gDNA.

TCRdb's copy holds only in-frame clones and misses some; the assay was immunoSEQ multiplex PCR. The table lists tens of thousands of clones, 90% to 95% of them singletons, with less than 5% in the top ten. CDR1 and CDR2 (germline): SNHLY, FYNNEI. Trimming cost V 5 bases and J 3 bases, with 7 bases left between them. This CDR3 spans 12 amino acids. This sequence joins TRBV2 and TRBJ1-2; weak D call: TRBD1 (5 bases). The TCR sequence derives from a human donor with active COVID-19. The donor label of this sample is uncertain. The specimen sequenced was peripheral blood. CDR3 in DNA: TGTGCCAGCAGTCAGGGATACTATGGCTACACCTTC. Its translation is CASSQGYYGYTF.